This T cell receptor (beta chain) was captured in a study of Ad26.COV2.S vaccination and SARS-CoV-2 variants. Study as a whole: The study gave Ad26.COV2.S intramuscularly, once or twice 56 days apart.

The table came from immunoSEQ multiplex PCR; TCRdb's copy has only in-frame clones and leaves some out. The sample holds a few hundred thousand clones, around 87% seen once. The CDR3 consists of 12 residues. Germline assignment: CDR1 LNHDA and CDR2 SQIVND (reference sequence). V dropped 6 bases and J dropped 4; count of bases not matched to a gene: 0. General observations from the study: Placebo recipients showed lower spike-specific TCR breadth than vaccinees.

This clone has only a few counts. Antigen unknown. As for treatment: around 19 received Ad26.COV2.S at low or high dose, single or two shots; 5 received placebo; per-sample allocation not given. Collection of samples fell on day 63 after the first vaccine or placebo injection. A Boston donor was an adult aged 18-55 years. An Ad26 vector was used to express Wuhan-strain SARS-CoV-2 spike as the vaccine. This clonotype was sampled from a person between 18 and 59 years old who received the Ad26.COV2.S COVID-19 vaccine or a placebo. V gene TRBV19 combines with J gene TRBJ1-2, with 9 bases matching TRBD1. The material was peripheral blood, obtained in a trial of Ad26.COV2.S vaccine versus placebo. Here the CDR3 reads CASRTGGYGYTF. As DNA, the CDR3 is TGTGCCAGTAGGACAGGGGGCTATGGCTACACCTTC.